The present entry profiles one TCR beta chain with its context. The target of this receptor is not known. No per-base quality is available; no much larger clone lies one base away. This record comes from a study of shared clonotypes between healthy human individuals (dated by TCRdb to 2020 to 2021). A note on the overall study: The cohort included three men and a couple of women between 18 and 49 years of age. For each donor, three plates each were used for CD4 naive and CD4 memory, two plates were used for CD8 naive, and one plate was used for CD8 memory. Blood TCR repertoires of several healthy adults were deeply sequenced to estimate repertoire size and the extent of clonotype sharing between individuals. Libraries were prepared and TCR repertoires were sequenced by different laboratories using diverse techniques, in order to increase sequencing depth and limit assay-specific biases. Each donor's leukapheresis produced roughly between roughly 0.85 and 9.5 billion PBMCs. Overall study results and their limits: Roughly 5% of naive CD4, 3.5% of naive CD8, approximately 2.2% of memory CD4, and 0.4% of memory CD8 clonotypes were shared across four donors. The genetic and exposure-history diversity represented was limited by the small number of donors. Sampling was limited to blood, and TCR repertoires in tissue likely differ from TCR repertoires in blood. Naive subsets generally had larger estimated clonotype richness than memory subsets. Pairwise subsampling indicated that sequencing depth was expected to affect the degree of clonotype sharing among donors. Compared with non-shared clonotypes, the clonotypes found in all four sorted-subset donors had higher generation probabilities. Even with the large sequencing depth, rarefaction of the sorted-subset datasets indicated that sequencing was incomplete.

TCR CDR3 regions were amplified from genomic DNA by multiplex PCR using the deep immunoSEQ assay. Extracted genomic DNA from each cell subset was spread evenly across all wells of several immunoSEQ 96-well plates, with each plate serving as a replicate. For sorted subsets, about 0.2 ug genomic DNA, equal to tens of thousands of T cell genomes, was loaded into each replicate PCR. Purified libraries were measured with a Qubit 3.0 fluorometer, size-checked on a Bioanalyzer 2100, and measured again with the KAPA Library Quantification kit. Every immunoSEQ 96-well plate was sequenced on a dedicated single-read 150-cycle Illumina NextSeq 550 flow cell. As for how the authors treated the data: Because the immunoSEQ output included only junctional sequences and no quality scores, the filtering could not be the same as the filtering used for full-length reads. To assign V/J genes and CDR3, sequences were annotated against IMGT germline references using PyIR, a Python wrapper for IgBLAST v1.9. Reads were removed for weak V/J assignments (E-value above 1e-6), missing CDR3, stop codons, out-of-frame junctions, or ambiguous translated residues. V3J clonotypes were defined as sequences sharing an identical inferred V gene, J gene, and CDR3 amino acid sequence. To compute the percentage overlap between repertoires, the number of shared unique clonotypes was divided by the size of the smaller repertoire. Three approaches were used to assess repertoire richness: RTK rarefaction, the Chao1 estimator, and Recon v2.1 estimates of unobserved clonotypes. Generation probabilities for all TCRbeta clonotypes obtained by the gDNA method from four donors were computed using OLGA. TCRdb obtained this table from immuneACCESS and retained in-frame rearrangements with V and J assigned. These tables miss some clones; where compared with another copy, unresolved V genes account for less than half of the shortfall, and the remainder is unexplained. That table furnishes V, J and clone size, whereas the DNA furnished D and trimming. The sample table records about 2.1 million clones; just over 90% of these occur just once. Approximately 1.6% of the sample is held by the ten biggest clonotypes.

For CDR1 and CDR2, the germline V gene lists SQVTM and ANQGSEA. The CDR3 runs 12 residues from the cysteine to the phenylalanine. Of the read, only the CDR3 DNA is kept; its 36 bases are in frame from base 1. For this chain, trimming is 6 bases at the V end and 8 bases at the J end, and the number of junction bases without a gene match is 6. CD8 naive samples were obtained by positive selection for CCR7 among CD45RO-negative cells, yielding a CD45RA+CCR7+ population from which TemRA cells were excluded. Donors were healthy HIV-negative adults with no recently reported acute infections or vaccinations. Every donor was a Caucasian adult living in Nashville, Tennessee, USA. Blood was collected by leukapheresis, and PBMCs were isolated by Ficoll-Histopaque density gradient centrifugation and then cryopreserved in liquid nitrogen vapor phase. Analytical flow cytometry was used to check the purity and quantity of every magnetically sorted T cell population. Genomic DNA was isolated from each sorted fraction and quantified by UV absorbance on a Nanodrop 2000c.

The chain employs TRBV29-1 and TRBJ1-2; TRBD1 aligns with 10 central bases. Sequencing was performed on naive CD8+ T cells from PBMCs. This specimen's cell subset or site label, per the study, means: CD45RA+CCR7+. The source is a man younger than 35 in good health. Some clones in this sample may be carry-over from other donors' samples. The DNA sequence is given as TGCAGCGTATGGGACAGGGGTCCCGGCTACACCTTC. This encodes CSVWDRGPGYTF.